Listed below are T cell receptor beta chains from one sample, sequenced in a study of blood T cell repertoires in COVID-19. Sequencing used immunoSEQ multiplex PCR; TCRdb keeps in-frame clones, though not all of them. Of 90,000 to 150,000 clones in the sample, 75% to 90% were seen once. The material sequenced was peripheral blood. Receptors originate from a man between 65 and 80 years old with active or convalescent COVID-19. CDR3s include the opening cysteine and the closing phenylalanine or tryptophan. A D gene is named only where the DNA matches it firmly. Not every row has a clone size; where given, it reads once, few, many or a size class.

CDR3nt,CDR3aa,v_gene,abundance,d_gene,j_gene
TGTGCCAGCTCCTACGGGGGGCCGCCAGATACGCAGTATTTT,CASSYGGPPDTQYF,TRBV18,-,-,TRBJ2-3
TGTGCCAGCAGAAACAGTGGGGCCTCTGGAAACACCATATATTTT,CASRNSGASGNTIYF,TRBV2,-,-,TRBJ1-3
TGTGCCATCACCCCGGACAGGTGGGCTAACTATGGCTACACCTTC,CAITPDRWANYGYTF,TRBV10-3,-,TRBD1,TRBJ1-2
TGCAGCGTTTGGACAGGGTTCGGCTACACCTTC,CSVWTGFGYTF,TRBV29-1,-,TRBD1,TRBJ1-2
TGTGCCAGCCGGGACAGGGCTAGCGGGAGGTTAGAGACCCAGTACTTC,CASRDRASGRLETQYF,TRBV27,-,TRBD2,TRBJ2-5
TGTGCCAGCAGCCAACAGGGGGGGCGCGAGCAGTACTTC,CASSQQGGREQYF,TRBV5-6,-,-,TRBJ2-7
TGTGCCAGCAGCTTAGGAGGGCGGGGTCTCACTGAAGCTTTCTTT,CASSLGGRGLTEAFF,TRBV7-2,-,-,TRBJ1-1
TGTGCCAGCTCACCAGGCGGGAGGTCCTACGAGCAGTACTTC,CASSPGGRSYEQYF,TRBV18,-,TRBD2,TRBJ2-7
TGTGCTAGTGGTTTGGACGGGAGGACCCAGTACTTC,CASGLDGRTQYF,TRBV12-5,-,-,TRBJ2-5
TGCGCCAGCAGGGGAGGGCAGTCCTACAATGAGCAGTTCTTC,CASRGGQSYNEQFF,TRBV10-2,-,TRBD2,TRBJ2-1
TGCGCCAGCAGCCGGCGCCCGGACAGCTACACCGTCGGCGAGCAGTACTTC,CASSRRPDSYTVGEQYF,TRBV5-1,once,-,TRBJ2-7
TGCGCCAGCAGCTTAGGAGCCGGGGAGCTGTTTTTT,CASSLGAGELFF,TRBV5-1,-,-,TRBJ2-2
TGTGCCAGTAGTCGACCAGGGGGCGCTGGAAACACCATATATTTT,CASSRPGGAGNTIYF,TRBV19,-,TRBD1,TRBJ1-3
TGTGCCAGTAGTAGCGGGCAACATCAGTTCTTC,CASSSGQHQFF,TRBV19,-,-,TRBJ2-1
TGCAGCGTGCCTGCAAGGACAGGGCGTGAAGGAAAACTGTTTTTT,CSVPARTGREGKLFF,TRBV29-1,-,TRBD1,TRBJ1-4
TGCGCCAGCAGCCAGACAGGGTACAGCTCCTACAATGAGCAGTTCTTC,CASSQTGYSSYNEQFF,TRBV5-1,-,TRBD1,TRBJ2-1
TGTGCCAGCAGTTTAAGGGGCGGCTATAGCGAGCAGTACTTC,CASSLRGGYSEQYF,TRBV28,-,-,TRBJ2-7
TGTGCCACCAGCAGAGTGGGACAGGGGAATTCACCCCTCCACTTT,CATSRVGQGNSPLHF,TRBV15,-,TRBD1,TRBJ1-6
TGCGCCAGCAGCTTGGGGCTAGCGGGAGGGGAAGAGACCCAGTACTTC,CASSLGLAGGEETQYF,TRBV5-1,-,TRBD2,TRBJ2-5
TGTGCCAGCAGCTTACTGAATAATGAAAAACTGTTTTTT,CASSLLNNEKLFF,TRBV5-5,many,-,TRBJ1-4
TGTGCCAGCAATCAGGGTGGGGTTGAAAAACTGTTTTTT,CASNQGGVEKLFF,TRBV12-3/TRBV12-4,-,-,TRBJ1-4
TGTGCCAGCAGCCCCTTCAATGAGCAGTTCTTC,CASSPFNEQFF,TRBV7-6,-,-,TRBJ2-1
TGTGCCAGCAGCTTAGCACGGTGGGGTCAGGAGGCGAGCGAGCAGTACTTC,CASSLARWGQEASEQYF,TRBV13,-,-,TRBJ2-7